This T cell receptor (beta chain) is from a study of T cell repertoires in cytomegalovirus infection. Turning to the study itself: Well-studied HLA-B-restricted CMV epitopes were used in the study alongside recently identified HLA-C-restricted ones. A matching HLA type, together with CMV infection, was signaled by public TCR beta signatures. Study-level findings and limits: Dominating the ex vivo response were TCR beta clonotypes that were CMV-specific and HLA-C-restricted. Adding up the frequency of public TCR beta families identified people who carried CMV plus the relevant HLA.

The CDR3 runs 15 residues. Germline V gene lookup returns CDR1 MNHEY and CDR2 SVGAGI. V lost 7 bases and J 10 bases, leaving 20 bases between the germline ends. This clonotype has more than one count but fewer than ten. Its antigen remains unknown. MiXCR was run by TCRdb on the reads, yielding one entry per CDR3 protein. The data contain just over 450,000 distinct CDR3 sequences, about two fifths of them seen just once; the ten biggest clones take up around 45%. The source of this sequence is a human donor in good health (CMV status not recorded). Some clones in this sample may be carry-over from other donors' samples. Sample: cultured PBMCs, taken from culture after CMV antigen stimulation. V is TRBV6-5 and J is TRBJ1-6; D is ambiguous. Written as DNA, the CDR3 is TGTGCCAGCACCTTAGGGTATTCCCGAAACTCACCCCTCCACTTT. This translates into CASTLGYSRNSPLHF.